This TCR beta chain was sequenced during a study of human T cells and chemical hapten exposure (dated by TCRdb to the early 2020s). As for the study more broadly: For sensitization, 2% DPC in acetone was applied to a 2 cm by 2 cm area of upper inner arm skin. Blood samples were taken from patients before sensitization (week 0) and at 2, 6 and about 24 weeks after DPC sensitization. Alopecia areata with under or over 50% scalp involvement, alopecia totalis and alopecia universalis were represented in the patient cohort, which was mostly female. Throughout the study period of roughly five months, patients also received therapeutic DPC doses to the scalp every week. The study tracked peripheral blood TCR repertoire changes in vivo during primary and secondary sensitization to the hapten diphenylcyclopropenone (DPC) in alopecia patients. Libraries were pooled for sequencing, and variation in per-sample TCR yields was attributed mainly to small differences in library volumes within the pool. Some 29 alopecia patients gave blood for TCR sequencing at one to four time points (pre-sensitization, 2, 6 and 24 weeks). Patch testing was done on the upper back using Finn chambers containing 0.01% DPC, and results were scored after 6 days according to International Contact Dermatitis Research Group standards.

The research as a whole found: Compared with pre-sensitization or healthy control sets, expanded TCRs formed significantly more large CDR3 similarity clusters, which is consistent with antigen-driven responses. Patch test score was positively correlated with the number of PT1 expanded TCRs, with significance at thresholds 8, 16 and 32 but not at 4. The number of TCRs above 1 in 1000 frequency did not change with DPC sensitization; there was no evidence of global repertoire structure alterations. Repeated subsampling changed both the strength of the expansion versus patch-test correlation and the threshold at which the correlation became significant. Because all patients had alopecia, a presumed autoimmune disease, the immune response of the patients might differ from that of healthy individuals.

This clonotype has at least ten counts. This clone's antigen is unknown. The input lacks base qualities; no much larger clone sits a single base away. The trim is 7 bases for V and 12 bases for J, with a gap of 22 bases between the germline ends. Taken from cysteine to phenylalanine, the CDR3 has 14 residues. The only DNA kept is the CDR3, 42 bases in frame from the first base. To prepare the library, RACE was applied. These reads were obtained on a NextSeq 500. Library preparation attached unique molecular identifiers to individual cDNA molecules for quantitative, reproducible TCR counting. Each blood RNA sample was used to sequence both TCR alpha and TCR beta chains. In the paper's pipeline: A median of about 89,000 TCRs per sample was observed, with a range of roughly 23,224 to 750,000. The Decombinator software suite was used to annotate V, J and CDR3 in the TCR reads. To make PS versus PT1 abundance plots, every sample was subsampled to the same number of TCRs (28,000). TCRs were defined as expanded if absent before sensitization and observed at least eight times at the 2-week time point. Starting from the raw public reads, TCRdb applied fastp trimming at Q25, assembled clones with MiXCR and retained in-frame beta chains. Rows with one shared CDR3 protein collapse into an entry with the most common genes and DNA. The V and J calls shown here were made by TCRdb, not taken from the authors' results. The sample yields more than 300,000 distinct CDR3 sequences; around 5% were counted once. The leading ten clones occupy less than 9% of the sample.

In the paper's terms, the time point label means: pre-sensitization, week 0. Sample treatment or condition, as interpreted from the label and publication: therapeutic diphenylcyclopropenone sensitization with weekly scalp DPC. At every patch-test visit, the blood draw took place before the patch test was put on. To be eligible, patients had to be aged 18 to 70, diagnosed with alopecia and judged suitable for DPC therapy, while pregnant patients were excluded. Total RNA was extracted from unfractionated whole blood collected in Tempus Blood RNA tubes. This chain is built from TRBV12-3 or TRBV12-4 and TRBJ2-1; a tentative D call is TRBD2 (6 bases match). The receptor's source is a woman younger than 30 with alopecia areata. Some clones in this sample may be carry-over from other donors' samples. Sequencing used whole blood, obtained in connection with sensitization to the hapten diphenylcyclopropenone (DPC). The CDR3 region has the sequence CASTQLGNVGGQFF. In nucleotide form, the sequence is TGTGCCAGCACTCAGCTGGGCAATGTGGGGGGGCAGTTCTTC.